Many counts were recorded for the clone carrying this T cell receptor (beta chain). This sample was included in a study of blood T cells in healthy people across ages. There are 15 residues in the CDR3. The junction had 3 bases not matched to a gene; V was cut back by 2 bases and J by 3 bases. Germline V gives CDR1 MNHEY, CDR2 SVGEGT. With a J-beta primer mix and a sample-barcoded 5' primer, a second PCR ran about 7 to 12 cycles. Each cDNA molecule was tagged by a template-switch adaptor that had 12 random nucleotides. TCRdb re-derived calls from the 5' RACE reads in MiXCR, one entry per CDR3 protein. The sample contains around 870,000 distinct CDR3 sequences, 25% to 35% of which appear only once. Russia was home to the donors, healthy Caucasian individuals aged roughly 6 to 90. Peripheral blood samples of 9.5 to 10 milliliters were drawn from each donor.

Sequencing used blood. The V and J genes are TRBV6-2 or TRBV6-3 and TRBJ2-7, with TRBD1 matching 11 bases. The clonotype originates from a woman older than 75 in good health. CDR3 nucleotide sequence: TGTGCCAGCAGTTACCCCGGGACAGGGGGCTACGAGCAGTACTTC. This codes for CASSYPGTGGYEQYF.